The following is a TCR beta chain sequence with its context. All graft-versus-host disease patients had gastrointestinal involvement and received several lines of directed therapy. The CDR3 sequence is 16 residues long. Trimming stripped 0 bases from V and 0 bases from J, with 10 bases between. Germline CDR1 is SNHLY and CDR2 is FYNNEI. Survey-depth TCRbeta CDR3 sequencing reported V/J genes and productive frequencies. Clones were read by immunoSEQ multiplex PCR, and TCRdb kept only the in-frame ones, dropping some. The table shows around 590 clones, with roughly 80% occurring only once. These data belong to a study of tissue T cells after allogeneic stem cell transplantation. About the study: Of the grafts for graft-versus-host disease patients, several were unmodified and three CD34-selected.

V gene TRBV2 combines with J gene TRBJ2-3; no clear D gene. Sequencing used ileal tissue, obtained at autopsy. This sequence was found in a female patient between 18 and 55 years old with steroid-refractory graft-versus-host disease after an allogeneic stem cell transplant. The graft donor may have given rise to some T cells. The CDR3 bases are TGTGCCAGCAGTGAAGCTCCAGGACCGAGCACAGATACGCAGTATTTT. This codes for CASSEAPGPSTDTQYF.